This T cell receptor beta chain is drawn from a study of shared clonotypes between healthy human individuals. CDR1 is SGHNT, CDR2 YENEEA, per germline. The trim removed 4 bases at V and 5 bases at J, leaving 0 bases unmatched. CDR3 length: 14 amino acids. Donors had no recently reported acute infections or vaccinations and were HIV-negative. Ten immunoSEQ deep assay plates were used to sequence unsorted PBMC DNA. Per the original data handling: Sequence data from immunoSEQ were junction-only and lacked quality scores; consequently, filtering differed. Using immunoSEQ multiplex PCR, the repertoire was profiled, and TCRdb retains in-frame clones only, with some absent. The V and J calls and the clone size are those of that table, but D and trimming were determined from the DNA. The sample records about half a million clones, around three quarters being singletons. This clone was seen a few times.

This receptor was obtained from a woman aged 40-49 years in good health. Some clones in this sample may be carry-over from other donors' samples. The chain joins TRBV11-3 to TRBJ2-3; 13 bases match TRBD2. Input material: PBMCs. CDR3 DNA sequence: TGTGCCAGCAGCTGGACTAGCGGGAGAGATACGCAGTATTTT. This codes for CASSWTSGRDTQYF.